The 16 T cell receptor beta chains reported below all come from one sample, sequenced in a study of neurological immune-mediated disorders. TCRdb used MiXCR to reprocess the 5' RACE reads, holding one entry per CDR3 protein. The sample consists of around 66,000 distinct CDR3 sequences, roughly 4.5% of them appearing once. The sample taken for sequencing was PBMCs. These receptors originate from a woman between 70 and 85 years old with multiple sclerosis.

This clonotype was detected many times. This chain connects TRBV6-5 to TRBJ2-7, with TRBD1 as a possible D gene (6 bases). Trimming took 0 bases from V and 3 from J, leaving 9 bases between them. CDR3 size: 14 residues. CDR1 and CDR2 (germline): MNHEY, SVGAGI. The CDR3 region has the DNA TGTGCCAGCAGTTACTCTGGGACAAACTACGAGCAGTACTTC. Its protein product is CASSYSGTNYEQYF.

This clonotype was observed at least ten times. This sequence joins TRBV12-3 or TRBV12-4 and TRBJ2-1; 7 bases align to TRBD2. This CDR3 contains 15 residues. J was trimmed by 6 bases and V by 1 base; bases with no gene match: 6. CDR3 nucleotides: TGTGCCAGCAGTTTAGAGGGAGGGCGAATCAATGAGCAGTTCTTC. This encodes CASSLEGGRINEQFF.

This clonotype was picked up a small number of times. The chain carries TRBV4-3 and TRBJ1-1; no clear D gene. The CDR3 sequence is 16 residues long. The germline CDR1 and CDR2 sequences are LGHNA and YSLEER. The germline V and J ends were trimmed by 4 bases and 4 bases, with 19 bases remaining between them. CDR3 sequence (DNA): TGCGCCAGCAGCCCATCAGCGGTGGCCATTGTCACTGAAGCTTTCTTT. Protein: CASSPSAVAIVTEAFF.

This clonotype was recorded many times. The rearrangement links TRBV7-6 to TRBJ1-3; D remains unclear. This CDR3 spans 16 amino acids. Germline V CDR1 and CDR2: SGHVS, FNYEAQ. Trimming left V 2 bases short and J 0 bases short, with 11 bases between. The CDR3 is CASSLMSLFSGNTIYF. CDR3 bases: TGTGCCAGCAGCTTAATGAGCCTATTCTCTGGAAACACCATATATTTT. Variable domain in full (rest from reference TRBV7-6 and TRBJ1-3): GAGVSQSPRYKVTKRGQDVALRCDPISGHVSLYWYRQALGQGPEFLTYFNYEAQQDKSGLPNDRFSAERPEGSISTLTIQRTEQRDSAMYRCASSLMSLFSGNTIYFGEGSWLTVV.

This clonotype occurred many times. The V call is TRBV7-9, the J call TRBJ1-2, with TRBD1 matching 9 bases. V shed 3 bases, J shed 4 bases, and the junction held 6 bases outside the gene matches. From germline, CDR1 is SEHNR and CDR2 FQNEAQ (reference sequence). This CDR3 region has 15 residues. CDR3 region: CASSLGTGGRYGYTF. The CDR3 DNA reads TGTGCCAGCAGCTTGGGTACAGGGGGCCGCTATGGCTACACCTTC.

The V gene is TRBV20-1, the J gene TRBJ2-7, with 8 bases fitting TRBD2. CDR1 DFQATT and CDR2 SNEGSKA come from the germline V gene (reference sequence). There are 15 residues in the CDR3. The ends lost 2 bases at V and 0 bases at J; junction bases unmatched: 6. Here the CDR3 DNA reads TGCAGTGCTAGAAAAACTAGCGGAAACTCCTACGAGCAGTACTTC. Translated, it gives CSARKTSGNSYEQYF.

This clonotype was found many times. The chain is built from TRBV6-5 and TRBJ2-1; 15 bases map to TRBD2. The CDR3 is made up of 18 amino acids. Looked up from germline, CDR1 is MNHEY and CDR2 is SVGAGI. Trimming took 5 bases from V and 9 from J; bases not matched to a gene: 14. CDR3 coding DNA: TGTGCCAGCAGTCGACCGGGACTAGCGGGAGGCCGTATTAGTGAGCAGTTCTTC. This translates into CASSRPGLAGGRISEQFF.

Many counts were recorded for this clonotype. CDR3 coding DNA: TGCAAAATTGACACAGGGAACCCCTATGGCTACACCTTC. Protein product: CKIDTGNPYGYTF. The chain has TRBV20-1 and TRBJ1-2, with D possibly TRBD1 on 6 matching bases. The CDR3 extends over 13 amino acids. The germline V gene encodes CDR1 DFQATT and CDR2 SNEGSKA (reference sequence).

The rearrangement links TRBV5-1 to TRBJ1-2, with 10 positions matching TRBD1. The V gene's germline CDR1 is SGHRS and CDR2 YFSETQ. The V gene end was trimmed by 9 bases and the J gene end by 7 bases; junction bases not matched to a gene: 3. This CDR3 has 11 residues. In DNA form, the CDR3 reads TGCGCCACTGGGGACAGGGGTGGCTACACCTTC. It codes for CATGDRGGYTF.

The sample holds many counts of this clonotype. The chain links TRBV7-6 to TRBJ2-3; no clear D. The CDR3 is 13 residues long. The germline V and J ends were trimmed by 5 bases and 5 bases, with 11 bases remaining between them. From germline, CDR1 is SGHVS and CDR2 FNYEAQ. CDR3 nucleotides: TGTGCCAGCAGCCCCTCGCTAGTAGATACGCAGTATTTT. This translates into CASSPSLVDTQYF.

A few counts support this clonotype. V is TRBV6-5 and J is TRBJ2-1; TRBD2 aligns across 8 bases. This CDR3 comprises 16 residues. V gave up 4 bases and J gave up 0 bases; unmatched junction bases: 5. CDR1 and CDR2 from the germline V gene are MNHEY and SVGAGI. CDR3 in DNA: TGTGCCAGCAGTTCTAGACTAGCGACCTCCTACAATGAGCAGTTCTTC. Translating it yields CASSSRLATSYNEQFF.

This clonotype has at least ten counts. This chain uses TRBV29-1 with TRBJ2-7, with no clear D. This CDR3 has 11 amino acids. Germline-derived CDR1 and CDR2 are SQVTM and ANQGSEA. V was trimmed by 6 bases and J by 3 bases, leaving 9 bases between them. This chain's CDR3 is CSVANFYEQYF. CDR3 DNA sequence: TGCAGCGTCGCGAACTTCTACGAGCAGTACTTC.

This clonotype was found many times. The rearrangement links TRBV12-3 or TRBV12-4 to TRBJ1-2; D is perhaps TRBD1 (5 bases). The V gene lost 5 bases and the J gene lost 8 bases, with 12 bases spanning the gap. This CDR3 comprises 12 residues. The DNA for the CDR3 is TGTGCCAGCAGTATGGGGGGAAACGGCTACACCTTC. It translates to CASSMGGNGYTF.

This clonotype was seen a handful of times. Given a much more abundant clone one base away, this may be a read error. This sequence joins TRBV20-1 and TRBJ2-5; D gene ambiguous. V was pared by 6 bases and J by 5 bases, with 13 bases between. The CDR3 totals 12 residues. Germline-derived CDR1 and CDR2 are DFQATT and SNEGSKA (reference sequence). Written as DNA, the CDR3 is TGCAGTGCCCGGACCTCCTGGGAGACCCAGTACTTC. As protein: CSARTSWETQYF.

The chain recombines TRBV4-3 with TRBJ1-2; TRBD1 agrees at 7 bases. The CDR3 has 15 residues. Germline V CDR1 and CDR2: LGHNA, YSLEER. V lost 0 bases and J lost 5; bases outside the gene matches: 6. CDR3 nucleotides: TGCGCCAGCAGCCAAGATAAGGGGGCTCGTTATGGCTACACCTTC. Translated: CASSQDKGARYGYTF.

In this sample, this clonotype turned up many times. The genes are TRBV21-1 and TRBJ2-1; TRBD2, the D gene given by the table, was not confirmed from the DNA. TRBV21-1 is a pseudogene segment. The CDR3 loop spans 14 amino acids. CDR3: CASNGGLADNEQFF. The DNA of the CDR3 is TGTGCCAGCAACGGGGGGCTAGCGGACAATGAGCAGTTCTTC.